The 6 T cell receptor beta chains listed next were all sequenced from one sample in a study of T cell changes during pregnancy in multiple sclerosis. Profiling relied on immunoSEQ multiplex PCR, and the TCRdb table lists in-frame clones only, not all of them. The data show about 68,000 clones, with over 75% seen just once and around 1.6% held by the top ten. This specimen consisted of peripheral blood, obtained in the third trimester of pregnancy. Receptors originate from a female donor with multiple sclerosis, enrolled in a pregnancy study.

The chain employs TRBV2 and TRBJ2-1; maybe TRBD1 (5 bases). CDR1 and CDR2 from the germline V gene are SNHLY and FYNNEI. V was shortened by 2 bases and J by 3 bases, with 8 bases between the two germline ends. The CDR3 covers 14 residues. CDR3 DNA: TGTGCCAGCAGTGAACCGACAGACTACAATGAGCAGTTCTTC. This sequence encodes CASSEPTDYNEQFF.

This chain joins TRBV29-1 and TRBJ1-2; TRBD1 matches at 7 bases. The germline V gene encodes CDR1 SQVTM and CDR2 ANQGSEA. V dropped 5 bases and J dropped 8; count of bases not matched to a gene: 17. The CDR3 contains 15 residues. Here the CDR3 reads CSVSTTGLSSSGYTF. Here the CDR3 DNA reads TGCAGCGTTTCCACGACAGGGCTCTCTTCCTCCGGCTACACCTTC. The variable domain in full, completed from reference TRBV29-1 and TRBJ1-2, reads SAVISQKPSRDICQRGTSLTIQCQVDSQVTMMFWYRQQPGQSLTLIATANQGSEATYESGFVIDKFPISRPNLTFSTLTVSNMSPEDSSIYLCSVSTTGLSSSGYTFGSGTRLTVV.

This chain uses TRBV7-2 with TRBJ2-3; TRBD2 aligns across 10 bases. The CDR3 has 15 residues. Trimming removed 2 bases from V and 5 bases from J; junction bases left unmatched: 4. The germline CDR1 and CDR2 sequences are SGHTA and FQGNSA. The CDR3 is CASSLLAGARDTQYF. CDR3 DNA sequence: TGTGCCAGCAGCTTACTAGCGGGAGCAAGAGATACGCAGTATTTT.

The chain has TRBV6-5 and TRBJ2-7, with D possibly TRBD1 on 6 matching bases. The ends were cut back, 2 bases at V and 5 bases at J, with 10 bases in the middle. Germline CDR1 and CDR2: MNHEY and SVGAGI. This CDR3 is built from 13 residues. Here the CDR3 DNA reads TGTGCCAGCAGTTACAAGGGGGACCACGAGCAGTACTTC. This encodes CASSYKGDHEQYF.

The genes are TRBV6-5 and TRBJ2-7, with TRBD2 matching over 9 bases. V lost 0 bases to trimming and J lost 2 bases; unmatched junction nucleotides: 5. Germline lookup yields CDR1 MNHEY and CDR2 SVGAGI. There are 16 residues in the CDR3. CDR3: CASSYSAGGTPYEQYF. CDR3 bases: TGTGCCAGCAGTTACTCTGCGGGAGGGACCCCCTACGAGCAGTACTTC.

This chain uses TRBV2 with TRBJ2-7; a weak D match, TRBD1 (5 bases). V was cut by 5 bases and J by 4 bases, with 15 bases left in between. The CDR3 consists of 14 residues. CDR1 is SNHLY, CDR2 FYNNEI, per germline. The DNA for the CDR3 is TGTGCCAGCAGTCAACAGGTCCCCGAATACGAGCAGTACTTC. Translating gives CASSQQVPEYEQYF.